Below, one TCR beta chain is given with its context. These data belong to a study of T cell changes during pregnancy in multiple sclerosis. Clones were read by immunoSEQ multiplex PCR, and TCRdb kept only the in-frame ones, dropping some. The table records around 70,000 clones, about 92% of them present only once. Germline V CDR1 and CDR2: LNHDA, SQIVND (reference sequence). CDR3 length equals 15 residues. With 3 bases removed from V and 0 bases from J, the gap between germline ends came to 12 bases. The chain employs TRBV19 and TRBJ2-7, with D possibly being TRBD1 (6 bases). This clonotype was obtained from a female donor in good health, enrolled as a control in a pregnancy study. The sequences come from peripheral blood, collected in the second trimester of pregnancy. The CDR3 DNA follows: TGTGCCAGTAGTATCGAGCTGGGGGCCTCCTACGAGCAGTACTTC. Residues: CASSIELGASYEQYF.